This T cell receptor beta chain derives from a study of OX40 agonist ivuxolimab in advanced cancers. Turning to the study itself: Administration of intravenous ivuxolimab to patients occurred every 2 weeks at 0.01 to 10 mg/kg.

Germline CDR1 reads MNHEY; CDR2 reads SVGAGI. This CDR3 comprises 12 residues. J was trimmed by 8 bases and V by 7 bases; bases with no gene match: 7. TCRdb's copy holds only in-frame clones and misses some; the assay was immunoSEQ multiplex PCR. The sample consists of tens of thousands of clones, 80% to 90% of them appearing once. The origin of this receptor is an adult with an advanced solid tumor such as melanoma, head and neck, liver or kidney cancer. This rearrangement joins TRBV6-5 to TRBJ1-1; TRBD1 aligns across 7 bases. Sequenced here: CD4+ or CD8+ T cells sorted from blood, sampled in a trial of the OX40 agonist ivuxolimab. CDR3 loop: CASTAIQGEAFF. CDR3 coding DNA: TGTGCCAGCACCGCTATACAGGGGGAAGCTTTCTTT.